This TCR beta chain was sequenced during a study of T cells after yellow fever vaccination. Background on the study: With SMART-Seq v4 Ultra Low Input, the fractions containing low cell numbers were prepared.

J was trimmed by 6 bases and V by 2 bases; bases with no gene match: 9. CDR3 length: 17 residues. The germline V gene encodes CDR1 MNHEY and CDR2 SVGEGT. Template switching by 5'RACE produced TCR cDNA, adding a universal primer site and UMIs. TCRdb recomputed calls from the 5' RACE reads with MiXCR, one row per CDR3 protein. The sample contains a few hundred thousand distinct CDR3 sequences, 3.5% to 4.5% of which appear only once. This clonotype was counted ten times or more. Its antigen is undetermined. Study-wide findings and caveats: Only a minor proportion of clonotypes was detected across both CD4 and CD8 compartments. Reappearing after the booster were most of the clones from primary vaccination (approximately 96% CD4, around 88% CD8).

This clonotype was sampled from a man aged 18 to 30 who received the YFV17D yellow fever vaccine. V is TRBV6-2 or TRBV6-3 and J is TRBJ2-2, with TRBD2 identical over 10 bases. The material was PBMCs, obtained 15 days after the yellow fever booster vaccination. In nucleotides, the CDR3 is TGTGCCAGCAGTTACCGTGGGACTAGCGATACGGCCGGGGAGCTGTTTTTT. Its protein product is CASSYRGTSDTAGELFF.